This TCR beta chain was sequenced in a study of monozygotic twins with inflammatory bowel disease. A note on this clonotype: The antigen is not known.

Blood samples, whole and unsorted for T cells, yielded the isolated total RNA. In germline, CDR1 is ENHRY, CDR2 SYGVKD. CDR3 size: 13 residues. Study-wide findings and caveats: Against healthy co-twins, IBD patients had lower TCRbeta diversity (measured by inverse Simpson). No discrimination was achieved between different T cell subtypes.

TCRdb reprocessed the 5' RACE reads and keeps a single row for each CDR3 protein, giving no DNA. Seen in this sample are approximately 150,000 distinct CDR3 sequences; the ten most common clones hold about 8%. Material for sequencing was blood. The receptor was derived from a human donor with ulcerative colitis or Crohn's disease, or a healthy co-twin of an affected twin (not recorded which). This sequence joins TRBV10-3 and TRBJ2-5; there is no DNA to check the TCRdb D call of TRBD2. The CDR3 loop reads CAISGGLRETQYF.